This T cell receptor (beta chain) was found in a study of shared clonotypes between healthy human individuals. TCRdb's table, derived via immunoSEQ multiplex PCR, lists solely in-frame clones and lacks some. The sample records about 1.1 million clones, approximately 80% being singletons. Healthy HIV-negative adults without recent acute infections or vaccinations served as donors. CD4+ cells yielded CD45RA+ naive and CD45RA-negative memory subsets. This clone was seen a handful of times. The same CDR3 is also encoded by other DNA sequences in this sample. The clonotype was recovered from a man younger than 35 in good health. Some clones in this sample may be carry-over from other donors' samples. What was sequenced was memory CD4+ T cells from PBMCs. The subset here: CD45RA-negative fraction.

In nucleotides, the CDR3 is TGTGCCAGCAGCGGCAGACAGAACACTGAAGCTTTCTTT. Translation: CASSGRQNTEAFF. V and J are TRBV6-6 and TRBJ1-1; D uncertain. Trimming took 6 bases from V and 1 from J, leaving 9 bases between them. CDR1 and CDR2 (germline): MNHNY, SVGAGI (reference sequence). CDR3 size: 13 residues.